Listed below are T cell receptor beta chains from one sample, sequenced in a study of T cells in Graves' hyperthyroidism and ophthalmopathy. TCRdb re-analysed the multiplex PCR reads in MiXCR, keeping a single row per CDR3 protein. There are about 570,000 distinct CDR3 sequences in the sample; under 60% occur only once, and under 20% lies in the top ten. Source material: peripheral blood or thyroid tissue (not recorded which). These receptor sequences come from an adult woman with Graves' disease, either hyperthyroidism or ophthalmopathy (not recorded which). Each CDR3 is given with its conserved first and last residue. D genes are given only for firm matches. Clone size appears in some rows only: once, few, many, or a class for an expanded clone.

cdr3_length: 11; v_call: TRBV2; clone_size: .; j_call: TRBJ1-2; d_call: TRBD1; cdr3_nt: TGTGCCAGAGGAGGGGGCTACGACTACACCTTC; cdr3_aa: CARGGGYDYTF
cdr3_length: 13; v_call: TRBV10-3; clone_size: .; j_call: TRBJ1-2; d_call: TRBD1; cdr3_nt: TGTGCCATCACAGGACAGGCGACCTATGGCTACACCTTC; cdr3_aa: CAITGQATYGYTF
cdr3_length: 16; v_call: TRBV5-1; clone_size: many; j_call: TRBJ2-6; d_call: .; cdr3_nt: TGCGCCAGCAGCTCGAGGGGCCGTTCGGGGGCCAACGTCCTGACTTTC; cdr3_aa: CASSSRGRSGANVLTF
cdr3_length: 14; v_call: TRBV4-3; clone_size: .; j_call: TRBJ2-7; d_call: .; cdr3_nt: TGCGCCAGCAGCCGGTCGGCCAGAGCCTACGAGCAGTACTTC; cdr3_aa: CASSRSARAYEQYF
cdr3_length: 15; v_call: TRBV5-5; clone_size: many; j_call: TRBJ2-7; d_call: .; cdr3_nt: TGTGCCAGCAGCTTTGGACTGTTAAGCTCCTACGAGCAGTACTTC; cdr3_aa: CASSFGLLSSYEQYF
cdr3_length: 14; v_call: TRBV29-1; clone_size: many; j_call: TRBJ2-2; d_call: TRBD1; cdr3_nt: TGCAGCGTTAAGACAGGGCAGAACACCGGGGAGCTGTTTTTT; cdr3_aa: CSVKTGQNTGELFF
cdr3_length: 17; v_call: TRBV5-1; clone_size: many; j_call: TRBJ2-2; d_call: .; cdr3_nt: TGCGCCAGCAGCTTGGGGTATGGTGCTTCGGGCACCGGGGAGCTGTTTTTT; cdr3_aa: CASSLGYGASGTGELFF
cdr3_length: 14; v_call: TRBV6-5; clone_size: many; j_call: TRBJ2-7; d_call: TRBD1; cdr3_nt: TGTGCCAGCAGTTATCAGGGGGCCTCCTACGAGCAGTACTTC; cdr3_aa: CASSYQGASYEQYF
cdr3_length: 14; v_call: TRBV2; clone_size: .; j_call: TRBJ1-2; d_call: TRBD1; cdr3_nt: TGTGCCAGCAAAGCAGGGGGTCTGATCGGTGGCTACACCTTC; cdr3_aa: CASKAGGLIGGYTF
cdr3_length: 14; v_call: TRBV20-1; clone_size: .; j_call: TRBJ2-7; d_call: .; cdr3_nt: TGCAGTGCTAGATGGGATTCGGGCTCCTACGAGCAGTACTTC; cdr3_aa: CSARWDSGSYEQYF
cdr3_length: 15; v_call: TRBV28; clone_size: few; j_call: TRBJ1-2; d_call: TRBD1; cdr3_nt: TGTGCCAGCCTCTCTCCGGGACAGGGGGCTTATGGCTACACCTTC; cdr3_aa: CASLSPGQGAYGYTF
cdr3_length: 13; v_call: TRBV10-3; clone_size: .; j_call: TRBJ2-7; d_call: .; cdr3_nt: TGTGCCGCAACCGGGACGGAGACCTACGAGCAGTACTTC; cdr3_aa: CAATGTETYEQYF
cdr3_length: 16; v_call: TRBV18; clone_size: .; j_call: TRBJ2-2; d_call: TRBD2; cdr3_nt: TGTGCCAGCTCACCGATGGGACTAGCCTTCACCGGGGAGCTGTTTTTT; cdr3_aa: CASSPMGLAFTGELFF
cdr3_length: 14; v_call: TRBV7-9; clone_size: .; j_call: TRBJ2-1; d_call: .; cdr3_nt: TGTGCCAGCAGCTTAGCGAGCCCCTACAATGAGCAGTTCTTC; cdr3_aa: CASSLASPYNEQFF
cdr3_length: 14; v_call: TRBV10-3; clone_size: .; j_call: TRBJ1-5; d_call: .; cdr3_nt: TGTGCCATCAGTGCCCAGGGGAGGAATCAGCCCCAGCATTTT; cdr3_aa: CAISAQGRNQPQHF
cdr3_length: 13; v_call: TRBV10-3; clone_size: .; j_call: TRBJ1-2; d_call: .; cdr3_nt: TGTGCCATCAGAGGGATAGGGTATATAGGCTACACCTTC; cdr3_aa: CAIRGIGYIGYTF
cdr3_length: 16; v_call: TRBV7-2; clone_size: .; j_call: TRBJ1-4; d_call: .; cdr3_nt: TGTGCCAGCAGCTTAGAGCGTTCGGGGGGCAGGGGAAAACTGTTTTTT; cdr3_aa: CASSLERSGGRGKLFF
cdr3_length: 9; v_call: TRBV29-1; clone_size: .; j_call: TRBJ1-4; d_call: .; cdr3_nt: TGCAGGGTGGGTGAAAAACTGTTTTTT; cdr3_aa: CRVGEKLFF
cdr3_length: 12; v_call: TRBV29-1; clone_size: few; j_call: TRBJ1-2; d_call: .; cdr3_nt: TGCAGCGTTGAATACGCTAACTATGGCTACACCTTC; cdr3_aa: CSVEYANYGYTF
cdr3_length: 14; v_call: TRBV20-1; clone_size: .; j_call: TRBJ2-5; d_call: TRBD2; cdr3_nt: TGCAGTGCTAGCCGGCTAGCGGGGGGAGAGACCCAGTACTTC; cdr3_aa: CSASRLAGGETQYF
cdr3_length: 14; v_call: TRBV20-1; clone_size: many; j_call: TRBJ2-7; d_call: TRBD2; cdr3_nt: TGCAGTGCTAGAGTGGCCAGCGGGACCTACGAGCAGTACTTC; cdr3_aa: CSARVASGTYEQYF
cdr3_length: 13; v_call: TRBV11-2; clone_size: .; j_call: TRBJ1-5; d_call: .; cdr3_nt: TGTGCCAGCAGCTTAGATCACGGCCAGCCCCAGCATTTT; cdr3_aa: CASSLDHGQPQHF
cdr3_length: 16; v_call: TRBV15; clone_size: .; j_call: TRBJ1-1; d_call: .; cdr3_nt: TGTGCCACCAGCTCGGGGGTGGGGCGATCGAACACTGAAGCTTTCTTT; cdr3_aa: CATSSGVGRSNTEAFF
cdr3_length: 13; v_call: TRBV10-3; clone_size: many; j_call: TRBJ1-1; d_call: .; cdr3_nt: TGTGCCATCAGGGAGGGGTCGAGCACTGAAGCTTTCTTT; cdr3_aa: CAIREGSSTEAFF
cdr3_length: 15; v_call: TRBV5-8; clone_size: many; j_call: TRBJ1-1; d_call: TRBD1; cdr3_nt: TGTGCCAGCAGCTTGGGGACAGGGAAGGACACTGAAGCTTTCTTT; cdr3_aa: CASSLGTGKDTEAFF
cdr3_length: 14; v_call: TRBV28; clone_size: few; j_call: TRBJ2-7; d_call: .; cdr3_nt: TGTGCCAGCAGCCCCGAGGTGCAGGGGGGCGAGCAGTACTTC; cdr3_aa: CASSPEVQGGEQYF
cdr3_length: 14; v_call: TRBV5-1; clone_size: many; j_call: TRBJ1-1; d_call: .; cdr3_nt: TGCGCCAGCAGCATAGGCCAGCCGAACACTGAAGCTTTCTTT; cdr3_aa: CASSIGQPNTEAFF
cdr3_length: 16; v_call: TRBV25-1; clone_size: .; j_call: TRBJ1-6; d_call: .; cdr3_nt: TGTGCCAGCAGTGGAGGGAACCTGGCCGGTAATTCACCCCTCCACTTT; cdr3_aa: CASSGGNLAGNSPLHF
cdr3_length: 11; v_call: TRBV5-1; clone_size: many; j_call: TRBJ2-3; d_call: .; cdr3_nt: TGTGCCAGCAGCCTGGCAGATACGCAGTATTTT; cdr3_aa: CASSLADTQYF
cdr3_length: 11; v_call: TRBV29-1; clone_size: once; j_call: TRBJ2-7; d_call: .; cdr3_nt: TGCAGGTCCACTAGCTCCTACGAGCAGTACTTC; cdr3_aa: CRSTSSYEQYF
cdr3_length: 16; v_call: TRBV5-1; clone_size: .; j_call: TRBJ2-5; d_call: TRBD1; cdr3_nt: TGCGCCAGCAGCCTGGGACAGGGCGAGGCCGGGGAGACCCAGTACTTC; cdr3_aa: CASSLGQGEAGETQYF
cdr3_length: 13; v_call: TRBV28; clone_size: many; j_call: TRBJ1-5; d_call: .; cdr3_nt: TGTGCCAGCAGTTTAGTGACAAGCTTGCCCCAGCATTTT; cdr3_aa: CASSLVTSLPQHF
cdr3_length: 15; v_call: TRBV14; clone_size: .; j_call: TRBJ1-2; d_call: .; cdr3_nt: TGTGCCAGCAGCCAAGACGTCCGGGGATTCTATGGCTACACCTTC; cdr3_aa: CASSQDVRGFYGYTF